Presented here are 27 T cell receptor beta chains from one specimen sequenced in a study of blood T cell repertoires in COVID-19. The method was immunoSEQ multiplex PCR; TCRdb's version includes in-frame clones alone and lacks a portion of them. The table has 150,000 to 200,000 clones, approximately 90% seen once. Sequencing was carried out using peripheral blood. The receptor source for this set is a woman older than 75 in a cohort sampled during active or convalescent COVID-19.

This clone is a singleton in its sample. V usage is TRBV3-1 (or the pseudogene TRBV3-2) and J usage is TRBJ2-1; 10 bases agree with TRBD2. The CDR3 has 14 residues. Trimming at V came to 4 bases and at J to 7 bases, leaving 4 bases not matched to a gene. Germline V lookup: CDR1 LGHDT, CDR2 YNNKEL (reference sequence). DNA for the CDR3: TGTGCCAGCAGCCGAATAGCGGGGGGTAATGAGCAGTTCTTC. Protein sequence: CASSRIAGGNEQFF.

The chain joins TRBV19 to TRBJ2-1, with D perhaps matching TRBD2 (6 bases). The CDR3 length is 15 residues. CDR1 LNHDA and CDR2 SQIVND come from the germline V gene (reference sequence). V was cut by 3 bases and J by 9 bases, with 18 bases left in between. CDR3 nucleotides: TGTGCCAGTAGTATCTCTCTACTAGCATCCAGTGAGCAGTTCTTC. This codes for CASSISLLASSEQFF.

This sequence joins TRBV11-3 and TRBJ2-5, with TRBD1 matching 7 bases. J gave up 6 bases and V 4 bases, and 11 bases lay outside the gene matches. The CDR3 length is 15 residues. The germline gives CDR1 SGHNT, CDR2 YENEEA. For the CDR3, the DNA is TGTGCCAGCAGCTCGGAACCGAGACAGGGAAAGACCCAGTACTTC. The encoded protein is CASSSEPRQGKTQYF. The whole variable domain, filled in from reference TRBV11-3 and TRBJ2-5, reads EAGVVQSPRYKIIEKKQPVAFWCNPISGHNTLYWYLQNLGQGPELLIRYENEEAVDDSQLPKDRFSAERLKGVDSTLKIQPAELGDSAVYLCASSSEPRQGKTQYFGPGTRLLVL.

This clone was observed a single time. The gene calls are TRBV3-1 (or the pseudogene TRBV3-2) and TRBJ2-1; a possible D gene is TRBD1 (5 bases). Deletions cut 6 bases from V and 0 bases from J, with 9 bases between. Germline V gene sequence: CDR1 LGHDT, CDR2 YNNKEL (reference sequence). The CDR3 has 14 residues. For the CDR3, the DNA is TGTGCCAGCAGTTGGGGCAGCTCCTACAATGAGCAGTTCTTC. It translates to CASSWGSSYNEQFF.

The chain is built from TRBV7-2 and TRBJ1-5, with 11 positions matching TRBD1. V was pared by 8 bases and J by 2 bases, with 5 bases of the junction left unmatched. CDR1 SGHTA and CDR2 FQGNSA come from the germline V gene. The CDR3 runs to 15 residues. The CDR3 coding sequence is TGTGCCAGCGGACAGGGGGCAGATGGCAATCAGCCCCAGCATTTT. It is translated as CASGQGADGNQPQHF.

The rearrangement joins TRBV6-5 to TRBJ1-4; D perhaps matches TRBD1 (6 bases). The ends were cut back, 0 bases at V and 8 bases at J, with 13 bases in the middle. Looked up from germline, CDR1 is MNHEY and CDR2 is SVGAGI. The CDR3 is 15 amino acids. The CDR3 reads CASSYSAGAGEKLFF. Written as DNA, the CDR3 is TGTGCCAGCAGTTACTCGGCGGGGGCAGGAGAAAAACTGTTTTTT.

V is TRBV18 and J is TRBJ2-1; 12 nucleotides agree with TRBD2. The CDR3 sequence is 15 residues long. J was trimmed by 8 bases and V by 6 bases; bases with no gene match: 8. Germline CDR1 reads KGHSH; CDR2 reads LQKENI. The CDR3 reads CASSQTSGSRDEQFF. The CDR3 DNA reads TGTGCCAGCTCGCAGACTAGCGGGAGTCGTGATGAGCAGTTCTTC. The whole variable domain, remainder taken from reference TRBV18 and TRBJ2-1, is NAGVMQNPRHLVRRRGQEARLRCSPMKGHSHVYWYRQLPEEGLKFMVYLQKENIIDESGMPKERFSAEFPKEGPSILRIQQVVRGDSAAYFCASSQTSGSRDEQFFGPGTRLTVL.

The chain carries TRBV5-1 and TRBJ2-7; 9 nucleotides align to TRBD2. J gave up 5 bases and V 1 base, and 4 bases lay outside the gene matches. This CDR3 is built from 14 residues. Germline V gene lookup returns CDR1 SGHRS and CDR2 YFSETQ. The CDR3 DNA follows: TGCGCCAGCAGCTTGCGTAGCGGGGGCCACGAGCAGTACTTC. Translating it yields CASSLRSGGHEQYF.

The V and J genes are TRBV6-2 or TRBV6-3 and TRBJ2-3, with D possibly matching TRBD2 (5 bases). Germline V lookup: CDR1 MNHEY, CDR2 SVGEGT. CDR3 length: 14 amino acids. V was shortened by 2 bases and J by 3 bases, with 9 bases between the two germline ends. The CDR3 DNA is TGTGCCAGCAGTTACATTACTAGAACAGATACGCAGTATTTT. Its protein is CASSYITRTDTQYF.

V and J are TRBV19 and TRBJ2-2, with TRBD1 matching over 9 bases. The V gene's germline CDR1 is LNHDA and CDR2 SQIVND (reference sequence). The CDR3 is 14 amino acids. J was trimmed by 5 bases and V by 8 bases; bases with no gene match: 6. CDR3 sequence: CASFTGGGTGELFF. The DNA of the CDR3 is TGTGCCAGTTTTACAGGGGGCGGGACCGGGGAGCTGTTTTTT.

This chain links TRBV14 with TRBJ2-1; no definite D call. In germline, CDR1 is SGHDN, CDR2 FVKESK. The CDR3 contains 16 residues. With 9 bases removed from V and 1 base from J, the gap between germline ends came to 19 bases. The DNA of the CDR3 is TGTGCCAGGATAGGATACAGCAAATCGTCCTACAATGAGCAGTTCTTC. It specifies CARIGYSKSSYNEQFF.

The rearrangement links TRBV9 to TRBJ2-2; a weak D match, TRBD2 (5 bases). Germline assignment: CDR1 SGDLS and CDR2 YYNGEE. The germline V and J ends were trimmed by 0 bases and 4 bases, with 10 bases remaining between them. The CDR3 is made up of 15 amino acids. Here the CDR3 DNA reads TGTGCCAGCAGCGTAGGCGGGCTACGCACCGGGGAGCTGTTTTTT. Its translation is CASSVGGLRTGELFF.

This chain links TRBV24-1 with TRBJ2-7; possibly TRBD1 for D (6 bases). V lost 3 bases, J lost 4 bases, and 6 bases lay in between. Germline CDR1 reads KGHDR; CDR2 reads SFDVKD. The CDR3 extends over 12 amino acids. The CDR3 loop reads CATSDTGYEQYF. CDR3 bases: TGTGCCACCAGTGATACAGGGTACGAGCAGTACTTC.

A few counts support this clone. This rearrangement joins TRBV7-9 to TRBJ1-2; D perhaps matches TRBD1 (6 bases). Germline V lookup: CDR1 SEHNR, CDR2 FQNEAQ (reference sequence). There are 12 residues in the CDR3. The V and J ends lost 11 bases and 3 bases respectively, with 13 bases between them. The CDR3, as DNA: TGTGCCTACACAGGGTGGGACTATGGCTACACCTTC. It specifies CAYTGWDYGYTF.

V and J are TRBV4-3 and TRBJ2-5; D is uncertain. With 5 bases removed from V and 6 bases from J, the gap between germline ends came to 16 bases. There are 14 residues in the CDR3. Germline assignment: CDR1 LGHNA and CDR2 YSLEER. CDR3 bases: TGCGCCAGCAGCGGGCTGTTTCCCCCACAGACCCAGTACTTC. Translated: CASSGLFPPQTQYF.

The J gene is TRBJ1-5, the V gene TRBV5-1; D unclear. The V end was cut by 4 bases, the J end by 0 bases, with 11 bases between. Germline assignment: CDR1 SGHRS and CDR2 YFSETQ. CDR3 size: 15 residues. The CDR3 DNA is TGCGCCAGCAGCGCAACATCGAATAGCAATCAGCCCCAGCATTTT. This encodes CASSATSNSNQPQHF.

The rearrangement links TRBV10-1 to TRBJ1-1; D might be TRBD1 (6 bases). This CDR3 has 13 amino acids. V lost 10 bases and J lost 3, with 15 bases in between. Per the germline V gene, CDR1 is WNHNN and CDR2 is SYGVQD (reference sequence). CDR3 in amino acids: CATFPKGDTEAFF. CDR3 bases: TGCGCCACCTTTCCCAAGGGGGACACTGAAGCTTTCTTT.

This chain uses TRBV28 with TRBJ1-5; D may be TRBD1 (6 bases). Per germline, CDR1 MDHEN and CDR2 SYDVKM. The CDR3 covers 15 residues. Trimming left V 4 bases short and J 2 bases short, with 12 bases between. The CDR3 DNA sequence: TGTGCCAGCAGTTCCACAGGGTCTCGCAATCAGCCCCAGCATTTT. Translated, it gives CASSSTGSRNQPQHF.

The gene calls are TRBV20-1 and TRBJ1-1; no firm D call. The length of the CDR3 is 14 residues. Germline V gives CDR1 DFQATT, CDR2 SNEGSKA (reference sequence). The V end was cut by 3 bases, the J end by 3 bases, with 14 bases between. In DNA form, the CDR3 reads TGCAGTGCTAGTCGACAACCGGGGTACACTGAAGCTTTCTTT. Amino acid sequence: CSASRQPGYTEAFF.

The chain combines TRBV4-1 with TRBJ1-2; D gene unclear. V lost 0 bases and J lost 1, with 18 bases in between. The germline V gene has CDR1 MGHRA and CDR2 YSYEKL. This CDR3 comprises 18 residues. The CDR3: CASSQDYAGRGLNYGYTF. As DNA, the CDR3 is TGCGCCAGCAGCCAAGATTATGCCGGACGGGGTCTTAACTATGGCTACACCTTC.

This clone showed up just once. The chain recombines TRBV19 with TRBJ1-2, with 7 bases fitting TRBD1. In germline, CDR1 is LNHDA, CDR2 SQIVND (reference sequence). This CDR3 has 12 amino acids. J was trimmed by 4 bases and V by 7 bases; bases with no gene match: 3. This CDR3 reads CASTGQSYGYTF. CDR3 sequence (DNA): TGTGCCAGTACGGGACAGAGCTATGGCTACACCTTC.

This clone was seen only a few times. Here the CDR3 DNA reads TGTGCCAGCAGCCCGCTACCGGACAGTAATGGCTACACCTTC. Translation gives CASSPLPDSNGYTF. The genes are TRBV5-4 and TRBJ1-2, with D possibly matching TRBD1 (6 bases). Germline loops: CDR1 SGHNT, CDR2 YYREEE (reference sequence). The CDR3 is 14 amino acids. With 4 bases removed from V and 6 bases from J, the gap between germline ends came to 16 bases.

This chain connects TRBV27 to TRBJ2-7; TRBD2 agrees at 10 bases. Looked up from germline, CDR1 is MNHEY and CDR2 is SMNVEV (reference sequence). The ends lost 7 bases at V and 4 bases at J; junction bases unmatched: 4. The length of the CDR3 is 13 residues. In DNA form, the CDR3 reads TGTGCCAGCAAACTAGCGGGAAAGTACGAGCAGTACTTC. This sequence encodes CASKLAGKYEQYF.

The chain links TRBV30 to TRBJ1-1; no reliable D call. In germline, CDR1 is GTSNPN, CDR2 SVGIG (reference sequence). This CDR3 contains 12 residues. The V end lost 3 bases, the J end lost 5 bases, and 10 bases lay between the germline ends. The CDR3 loop reads CAWSEGLTEAFF. CDR3 in DNA: TGTGCCTGGAGCGAGGGTCTTACTGAAGCTTTCTTT.

This CDR3 reads CASSEGAGEPQHF. CDR3 coding DNA: TGTGCCAGCTCAGAAGGGGCTGGGGAGCCCCAGCATTTT. The chain employs TRBV18 and TRBJ1-5, with D tentatively TRBD1 (5 bases). The CDR3 runs to 13 residues. The V gene's germline CDR1 is KGHSH and CDR2 LQKENI. V was clipped by 5 bases and J by 8 bases, with 13 bases between them.

This sequence joins TRBV12-2 and TRBJ2-2; TRBD1 is the table's D call and was not checked against the DNA. TRBV12-2 is labeled a pseudogene. This CDR3 has 16 residues. The CDR3, as DNA: TGTGCAAGCCGAGGACAGTGGAAGACTCAGAGCGGGGAGCTGTTTTTT. It specifies CASRGQWKTQSGELFF.

The chain employs TRBV11-3 and TRBJ2-5; tentative D call: TRBD2 (5 bases). Germline V gene lookup returns CDR1 SGHNT and CDR2 YENEEA. The CDR3 runs to 14 residues. V was shortened by 5 bases and J by 2 bases, with 12 bases between the two germline ends. CDR3 in amino acids: CASSPGSVQETQYF. In DNA form, the CDR3 reads TGTGCCAGCAGCCCTGGGAGTGTTCAAGAGACCCAGTACTTC.